The clone carrying this T cell receptor beta chain was detected once. As yet, its antigen is unknown. This entry is derived from a study of radiotherapy plus CTLA-4 blockade in lung cancer. Study details: Across the patients, objective responses occurred in approximately 17%, and disease control in roughly 30%.

Produced via immunoSEQ multiplex PCR; TCRdb's table is partial and in-frame only. The sample holds about 88,000 clones, 72% seen once. The CDR3 is 14 amino acids. Germline V lookup: CDR1 MGHRA, CDR2 YSYEKL. V lost 1 base and J lost 3, with 10 bases in between. Findings of the study overall: Increased serum interferon-beta after radiation also reportedly predicted response strongly.

The rearrangement uses TRBV4-1 and TRBJ2-7; D is perhaps TRBD2 (5 bases). The receptor was isolated from a human donor with non-small cell lung cancer that progressed on radiotherapy plus ipilimumab. The sequencing here drew on peripheral blood, taken from a patient treated with radiotherapy plus ipilimumab. CDR3 sequence reads: CASSQVLGVYEQYF. The CDR3 DNA is TGCGCCAGCAGCCAAGTGCTCGGGGTCTACGAGCAGTACTTC.